The source of this TCR beta chain is a study of blood T cell repertoires in COVID-19. Study information: The United States, Italy and Spain supplied acute and convalescent COVID-19 samples.

The CDR3 spans 15 residues. Germline CDR1 reads SGHTA; CDR2 reads FQGNSA. Trimming removed 0 bases from V and 4 bases from J; junction bases left unmatched: 4. Only in-frame clones appear in the TCRdb table, and some are missing; sequencing was by immunoSEQ multiplex PCR. The repertoire consists of approximately 140,000 clones, with more than 70% occurring once and the leading ten covering about 2%. V and J are TRBV7-2 and TRBJ1-2, with TRBD1 identical over 8 bases. The TCR was taken from a human donor in a cohort sampled during active COVID-19. Sequenced material: peripheral blood. The CDR3 is CASSLAQGVSYGYTF. CDR3 nucleotides: TGTGCCAGCAGCTTAGCACAGGGGGTTTCCTATGGCTACACCTTC. Using reference TRBV7-2 and TRBJ1-2 for the parts outside the CDR3, the full variable domain is GAGVSQSPSNKVTEKGKDVELRCDPISGHTALYWYRQSLGQGLEFLIYFQGNSAPDKSGLPSDRFSAERTGGSVSTLTIQRTQQEDSAVYLCASSLAQGVSYGYTFGSGTRLTVV.